The present T cell receptor beta chain was sequenced within a study of T cell clonality in common variable immunodeficiency. Points from the study as a whole: Repertoire-complication correlations in CVID were limited by patient heterogeneity.

Measured with immunoSEQ multiplex PCR; TCRdb has only the in-frame clones, and not every one. This sample has about 40,000 clones, each found more than once. V gave up 0 bases and J gave up 3 bases; unmatched junction bases: 6. The germline CDR1 and CDR2 sequences are SGHTA and FQGNSA. CDR3 length: 17 amino acids. At least ten counts were recorded for this clone. Its antigen remains unknown. Read data end 3 residues before the CDR3 end; the end is taken from the germline J gene. The chain uses TRBV7-2 and TRBJ1-3; 9 bases are shared with TRBD1. The TCR was taken from a person aged 18-70 years in good health. Sequencing input: peripheral blood mononuclear cells. The CDR3 reads CASSLASGTGSGNTIYF. The CDR3 DNA, read in part, is TGTGCCAGCAGCTTAGCATCCGGGACAGGGAGTGGAAACACC.